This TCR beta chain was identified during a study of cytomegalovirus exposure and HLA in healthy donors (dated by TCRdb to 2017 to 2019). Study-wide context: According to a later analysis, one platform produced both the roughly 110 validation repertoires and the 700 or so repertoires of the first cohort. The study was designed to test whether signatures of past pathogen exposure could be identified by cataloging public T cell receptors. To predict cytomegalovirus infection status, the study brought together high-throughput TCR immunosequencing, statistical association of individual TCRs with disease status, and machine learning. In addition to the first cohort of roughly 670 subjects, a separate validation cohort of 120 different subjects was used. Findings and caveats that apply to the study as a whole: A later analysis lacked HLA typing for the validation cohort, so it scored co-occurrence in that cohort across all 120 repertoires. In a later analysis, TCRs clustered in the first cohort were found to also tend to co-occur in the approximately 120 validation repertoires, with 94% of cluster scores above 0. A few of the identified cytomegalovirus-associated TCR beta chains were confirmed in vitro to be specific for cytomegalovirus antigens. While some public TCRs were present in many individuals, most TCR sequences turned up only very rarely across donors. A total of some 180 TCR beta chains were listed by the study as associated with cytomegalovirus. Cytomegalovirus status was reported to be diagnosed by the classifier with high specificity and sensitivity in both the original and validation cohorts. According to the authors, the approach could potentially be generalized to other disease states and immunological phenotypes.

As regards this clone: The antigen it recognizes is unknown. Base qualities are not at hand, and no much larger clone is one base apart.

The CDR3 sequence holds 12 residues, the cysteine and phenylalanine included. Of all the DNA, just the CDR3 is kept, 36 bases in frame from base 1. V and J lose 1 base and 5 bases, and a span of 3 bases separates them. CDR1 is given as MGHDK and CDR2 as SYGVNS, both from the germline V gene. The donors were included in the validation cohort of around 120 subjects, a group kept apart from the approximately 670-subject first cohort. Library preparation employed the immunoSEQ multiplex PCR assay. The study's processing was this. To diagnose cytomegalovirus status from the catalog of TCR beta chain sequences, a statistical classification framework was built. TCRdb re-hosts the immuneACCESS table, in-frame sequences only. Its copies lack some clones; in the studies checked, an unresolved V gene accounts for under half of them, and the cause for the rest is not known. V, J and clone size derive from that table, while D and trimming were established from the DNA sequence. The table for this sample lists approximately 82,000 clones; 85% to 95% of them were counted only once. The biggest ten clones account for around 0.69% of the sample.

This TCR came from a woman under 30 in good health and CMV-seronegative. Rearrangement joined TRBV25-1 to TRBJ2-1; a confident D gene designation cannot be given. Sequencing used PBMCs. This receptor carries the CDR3 CASSEFNNEQFF. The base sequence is TGTGCCAGCAGTGAATTTAACAATGAGCAGTTCTTC.